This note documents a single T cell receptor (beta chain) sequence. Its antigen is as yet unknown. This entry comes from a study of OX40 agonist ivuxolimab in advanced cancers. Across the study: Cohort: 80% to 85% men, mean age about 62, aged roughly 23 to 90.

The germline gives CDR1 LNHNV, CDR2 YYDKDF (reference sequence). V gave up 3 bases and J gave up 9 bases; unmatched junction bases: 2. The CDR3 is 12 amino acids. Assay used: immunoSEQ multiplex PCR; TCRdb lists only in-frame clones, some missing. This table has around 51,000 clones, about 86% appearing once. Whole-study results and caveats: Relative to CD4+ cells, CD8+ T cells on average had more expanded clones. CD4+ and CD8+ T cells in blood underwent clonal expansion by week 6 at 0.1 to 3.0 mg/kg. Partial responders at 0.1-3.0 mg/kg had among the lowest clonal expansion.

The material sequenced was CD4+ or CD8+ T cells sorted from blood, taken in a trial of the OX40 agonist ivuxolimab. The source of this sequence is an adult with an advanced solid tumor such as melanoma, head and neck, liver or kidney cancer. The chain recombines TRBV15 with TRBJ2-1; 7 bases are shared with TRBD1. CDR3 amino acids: CATSRTGTEQFF. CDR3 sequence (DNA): TGTGCCACCAGCAGGACAGGGACTGAGCAGTTCTTC.